This T cell receptor (beta chain) was recovered during a study of OX40 agonist ivuxolimab in advanced cancers. Study details: At 0.01 to 10 mg/kg, ivuxolimab was administered intravenously to patients every 2 weeks. Three patients showed partial responses: one hepatocellular carcinoma and two cutaneous melanoma cases.

Germline V gives CDR1 MDHEN, CDR2 SYDVKM. After removal of 7 bases from V and 4 bases from J, the junction contained 4 bases not matched to a gene. The length of the CDR3 is 12 residues. General observations from the study: Expanded clones belonging to CD8+ T cells outnumbered, on average, those of CD4+. Some nonresponders also had low normalized T-cell clonal expansion.

The table came from immunoSEQ multiplex PCR; TCRdb's copy has only in-frame clones and leaves some out. The repertoire holds about 50,000 clones, with about 82% as singletons. With respect to this clone: Its antigen is unidentified.

The clonotype was recovered from an adult with an advanced solid tumor such as melanoma, head and neck, liver or kidney cancer. The chain has TRBV28 and TRBJ2-7, with 7 nucleotides matching TRBD1. The sample here was CD4+ or CD8+ T cells sorted from blood, taken in a trial of the OX40 agonist ivuxolimab. CDR3 nucleotide sequence: TGTGCCAGCACCACGGGACAGTACGAGCAGTACTTC. Translated, it gives CASTTGQYEQYF. Using reference TRBV28 and TRBJ2-7 for the parts outside the CDR3, the full variable domain is DVKVTQSSRYLVKRTGEKVFLECVQDMDHENMFWYRQDPGLGLRLIYFSYDVKMKEKGDIPEGYSVSREKKERFSLILESASTNQTSMYLCASTTGQYEQYFGPGTRLTVT.